Below are 14 T cell receptor beta chains sequenced from a single sample in a study of OX40 agonist ivuxolimab in advanced cancers. Data came from immunoSEQ multiplex PCR; TCRdb stores just in-frame clones and leaves some out. The table records 40,000 to 50,000 clones, 70% to 90% of them present only once. Source: CD4+ or CD8+ T cells sorted from blood, taken in a trial of the OX40 agonist ivuxolimab. These receptors originate from an adult with an advanced solid tumor such as melanoma, head and neck, liver or kidney cancer.

In its sample, this clone was seen a few times. V is TRBV5-1 and J is TRBJ2-5, with D uncertain. The CDR3 runs to 11 residues. CDR1 and CDR2 from the germline V gene are SGHRS and YFSETQ. The germline V and J ends were trimmed by 1 base and 2 bases, with 0 bases remaining between them. The CDR3 loop is CASSLQETQYF. CDR3 coding DNA: TGCGCCAGCAGCTTGCAAGAGACCCAGTACTTC. The whole variable domain, remainder taken from reference TRBV5-1 and TRBJ2-5, is KAGVTQTPRYLIKTRGQQVTLSCSPISGHRSVSWYQQTPGQGLQFLFEYFSETQRNKGNFPGRFSGRQFSNSRSEMNVSTLELGDSALYLCASSLQETQYFGPGTRLLVL.

The CDR3 DNA follows: TGCGCCAGCAGCTTGGTTGGGGGCCCCTACGAGCAGTACTTC. This codes for CASSLVGGPYEQYF. The chain carries TRBV5-1 and TRBJ2-5; D is possibly TRBD1 (6 bases). The DNA end is more similar to TRBJ2-7, so the J call may be wrong. Germline CDR1 SGHRS, CDR2 YFSETQ. The CDR3 length is 14 residues.

The gene calls are TRBV19 and TRBJ2-7; 8 nucleotides align to TRBD2. V trimming: 5 bases; J trimming: 3 bases; junction bases outside the gene matches: 6. The germline gives CDR1 LNHDA, CDR2 SQIVND (reference sequence). CDR3 length: 14 residues. The CDR3 loop reads CASSPGGTDYEQYF. The CDR3 DNA reads TGTGCCAGTAGTCCGGGGGGGACGGACTACGAGCAGTACTTC.

The rearrangement uses TRBV6-1 and TRBJ2-7; 7 nucleotides line up with TRBD1. CDR1 and CDR2 (germline): MNHNS, SASEGT. J lost 5 bases, V lost 7 bases, and 2 bases had no gene match. The CDR3 has 11 residues. This CDR3 reads CASNRGHEQYF. The CDR3 DNA sequence: TGTGCCAGCAACAGGGGACACGAGCAGTACTTC.

The chain has TRBV28 and TRBJ2-7; TRBD2 aligns across 7 bases. With 2 bases clipped from V and 1 base from J, the junction kept 11 bases outside the gene matches. The CDR3 spans 17 residues. Germline V gene data show CDR1 as MDHEN and CDR2 as SYDVKM. CDR3 sequence: CASSLPGGGERSYEQYF. The CDR3 DNA is TGTGCCAGCAGTTTACCGGGGGGTGGAGAGAGATCCTACGAGCAGTACTTC.

This rearrangement joins TRBV2 to TRBJ2-5; D is undetermined. The germline gives CDR1 SNHLY, CDR2 FYNNEI. The CDR3 runs 14 residues. With 8 bases removed from V and 7 bases from J, the gap between germline ends came to 20 bases. CDR3 protein: CASLRSLAYGTQYF. The CDR3 nucleotides are TGTGCCAGCCTCCGAAGCCTCGCTTACGGGACCCAGTACTTC.

V gene TRBV4-1 combines with J gene TRBJ2-1, with 8 positions matching TRBD2. The junction had 7 bases not matched to a gene; V was cut back by 2 bases and J by 4 bases. CDR3 length: 16 residues. CDR1 and CDR2 (germline): MGHRA, YSYEKL. CDR3 sequence (DNA): TGCGCCAGCAGCCAACGTAAGGGCGGGGGGTACAATGAGCAGTTCTTC. Encoded protein: CASSQRKGGGYNEQFF.

J is TRBJ2-7 and V is TRBV5-6; 9 bases map to TRBD1. CDR3 size: 15 residues. The germline CDR1 and CDR2 sequences are SGHDT and YYEEEE. Losses at the gene ends were 4 bases for V and 4 bases for J; bases not matched to a gene: 9. CDR3 amino acids: CASSLPGQGSYEQYF. CDR3 sequence (DNA): TGTGCCAGCAGCCTACCGGGACAGGGTTCGTACGAGCAGTACTTC. The variable domain in full, completed from reference TRBV5-6 and TRBJ2-7, reads DAGVTQSPTHLIKTRGQQVTLRCSPKSGHDTVSWYQQALGQGPQFIFQYYEEEERQRGNFPDRFSGHQFPNYSSELNVNALLLGDSALYLCASSLPGQGSYEQYFGPGTRLTVT.

This sequence joins TRBV5-1 and TRBJ1-1; 9 nucleotides match TRBD1. Trimming removed 2 bases from V and 1 base from J; junction bases left unmatched: 6. The germline V gene encodes CDR1 SGHRS and CDR2 YFSETQ. The CDR3 totals 16 residues. CDR3 in amino acids: CASSFNLGQGNTEAFF. The CDR3 coding sequence is TGCGCCAGCAGCTTCAACCTGGGACAGGGGAACACTGAAGCTTTCTTT. Based on the CDR3 plus reference TRBV5-1 and TRBJ1-1, the full variable domain is KAGVTQTPRYLIKTRGQQVTLSCSPISGHRSVSWYQQTPGQGLQFLFEYFSETQRNKGNFPGRFSGRQFSNSRSEMNVSTLELGDSALYLCASSFNLGQGNTEAFFGQGTRLTVV.

The chain employs TRBV11-3 and TRBJ2-3; TRBD2 matches 13 bases. This CDR3 comprises 18 residues. Germline lookup yields CDR1 SGHNT and CDR2 YENEEA. Trimming at V came to 2 bases and at J to 2 bases, leaving 7 bases not matched to a gene. CDR3 sequence: CASSLYLGLAGDTDTQYF. The CDR3 bases are TGTGCCAGCAGCTTATATTTAGGACTAGCGGGGGACACAGATACGCAGTATTTT.

The chain joins TRBV7-2 to TRBJ2-7; 9 nucleotides agree with TRBD1. In germline, CDR1 is SGHTA, CDR2 FQGNSA. The J segment lost 1 base and the V segment lost 0 bases, leaving 7 bases of the junction unmatched. The CDR3 is made up of 17 amino acids. CDR3 residues: CASSLASTGTGSYEQYF. CDR3 coding DNA: TGTGCCAGCAGCTTAGCGAGTACGGGGACAGGGTCCTACGAGCAGTACTTC.

This rearrangement joins TRBV10-3 to TRBJ1-1; D uncertain. Trimming removed 5 bases at V and 3 bases at J, with 13 bases between. This CDR3 is built from 14 residues. The germline gives CDR1 ENHRY, CDR2 SYGVKD. The CDR3 is CAISPGGVYTEAFF. For the CDR3, the DNA is TGTGCCATCAGTCCCGGCGGGGTTTACACTGAAGCTTTCTTT.

The chain is built from TRBV27 and TRBJ2-5; the D is unclear. The CDR3 is 15 residues long. Trimming pared 1 base from V and 1 base from J, leaving 10 bases between. Germline CDR1 reads MNHEY; CDR2 reads SMNVEV (reference sequence). The CDR3 nucleotides read TGTGCCAGCAGTTTATTCTGGCCTGTCCAAGAGACCCAGTACTTC. Protein sequence: CASSLFWPVQETQYF.

The genes are TRBV11-3 and TRBJ2-1; maybe TRBD2 (6 bases). This CDR3 comprises 14 residues. Trimming stripped 7 bases from V and 3 bases from J, with 13 bases between. Germline CDR1 and CDR2: SGHNT and YENEEA. Here the CDR3 DNA reads TGTGCCAGCAAGGAGGGACTTGACTACAATGAGCAGTTCTTC. This encodes CASKEGLDYNEQFF.